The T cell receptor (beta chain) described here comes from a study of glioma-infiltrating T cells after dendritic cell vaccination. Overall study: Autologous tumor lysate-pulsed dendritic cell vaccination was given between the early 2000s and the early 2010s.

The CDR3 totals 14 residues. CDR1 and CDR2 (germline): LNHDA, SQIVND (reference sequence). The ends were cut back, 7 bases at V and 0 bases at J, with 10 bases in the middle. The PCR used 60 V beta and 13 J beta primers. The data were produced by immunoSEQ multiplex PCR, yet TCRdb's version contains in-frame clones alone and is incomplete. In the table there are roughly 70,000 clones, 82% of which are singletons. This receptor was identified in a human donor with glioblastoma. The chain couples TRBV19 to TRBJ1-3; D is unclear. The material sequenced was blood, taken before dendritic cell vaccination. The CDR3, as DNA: TGTGCCAGTAAAGTAGGGAGCTCTGGAAACACCATATATTTT. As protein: CASKVGSSGNTIYF.